A selection of T cell receptor beta chains follows, all from one sample in a study of T cells in Graves' hyperthyroidism and ophthalmopathy. TCRdb used MiXCR to reprocess the multiplex PCR reads, holding one entry per CDR3 protein. The sample has around 350,000 distinct CDR3 sequences; roughly 17% are singletons. The sequenced sample consisted of blood. The receptors derive from a woman aged 25-40 years with Graves' hyperthyroidism that later progressed to Graves' ophthalmopathy. The CDR3 runs from the conserved cysteine through the conserved F or W. The D gene is left open where the match is weak. Size is stated for part of the rows, as once, few or many counts, or as a class when the clone is expanded.

CDR3aa: CASRTEAGGGNIQYF; CDR3nt: TGTGCCAGCAGGACCGAGGCCGGGGGGGGGAACATTCAGTACTTC; j_gene: TRBJ2-4; v_gene: TRBV6-1; abundance: many; d_gene: TRBD2
CDR3aa: CASSLDRGGYTEAFF; CDR3nt: TGTGCCAGCAGCTTGGACAGGGGAGGATACACTGAAGCTTTCTTT; j_gene: TRBJ1-1; v_gene: TRBV11-2; abundance: many; d_gene: TRBD1
CDR3aa: CASSLSRATDTQYF; CDR3nt: TGTGCCAGCAGCCTTAGCAGAGCCACAGATACGCAGTATTTT; j_gene: TRBJ2-3; v_gene: TRBV6-2/TRBV6-3; abundance: many; d_gene: -
CDR3aa: CSARETGGAWGYTF; CDR3nt: TGCAGTGCTAGAGAGACAGGGGGCGCATGGGGCTACACCTTC; j_gene: TRBJ1-2; v_gene: TRBV20-1; abundance: -; d_gene: TRBD1
CDR3aa: CASSSGTDEAFF; CDR3nt: TGTGCCAGCAGTTCAGGGACAGACGAAGCTTTCTTT; j_gene: TRBJ1-1; v_gene: TRBV28; abundance: many; d_gene: TRBD1
CDR3aa: CASSFSGRHSDTQYF; CDR3nt: TGTGCCAGCAGCTTTAGCGGGAGGCATTCAGATACGCAGTATTTT; j_gene: TRBJ2-3; v_gene: TRBV7-9; abundance: many; d_gene: TRBD2
CDR3aa: CASSGTGANQPQHF; CDR3nt: TGTGCCAGCAGCGGAACAGGAGCTAATCAGCCCCAGCATTTT; j_gene: TRBJ1-5; v_gene: TRBV9; abundance: many; d_gene: -
CDR3aa: CSVQGINTGELFF; CDR3nt: TGCAGCGTTCAGGGCATTAACACCGGGGAGCTGTTTTTT; j_gene: TRBJ2-2; v_gene: TRBV29-1; abundance: many; d_gene: -
CDR3aa: CASRKDANTYNEQFF; CDR3nt: TGTGCCAGCAGGAAGGACGCGAACACCTACAATGAGCAGTTCTTC; j_gene: TRBJ2-1; v_gene: TRBV27; abundance: -; d_gene: -
CDR3aa: CASSEAWGVSYEQYF; CDR3nt: TGTGCCAGCAGTGAAGCTTGGGGGGTTAGCTACGAGCAGTACTTC; j_gene: TRBJ2-7; v_gene: TRBV6-1; abundance: many; d_gene: -
CDR3aa: CASSMRQAAWSYNEQFF; CDR3nt: TGTGCCAGTAGTATGCGACAGGCCGCCTGGTCCTACAATGAGCAGTTCTTC; j_gene: TRBJ2-1; v_gene: TRBV19; abundance: few; d_gene: -
CDR3aa: CAWSVRGGRVTNEQFF; CDR3nt: TGTGCCTGGAGTGTACGTGGCGGGAGGGTCACGAATGAGCAGTTCTTC; j_gene: TRBJ2-1; v_gene: TRBV30; abundance: -; d_gene: TRBD2